This entry lists 26 T cell receptor beta chains sequenced from one sample in a study of CD8 T cells in Susac syndrome (dated by TCRdb to between 2018 and 2021). Libraries came from the immunoSEQ multiplex PCR assay. RNA was extracted using the RNeasy kit, and roughly 0.5 to 1 microgram was reverse transcribed with random hexamers. The raw public data were reprocessed by TCRdb itself: fastp quality trimming at Q25, MiXCR clonotype calling, in-frame beta chains only. CDR3 protein sequences are deduplicated, and each keeps its most common genes and DNA. In this sample the table shows 250,000 to 350,000 distinct CDR3 sequences, roughly 84% of which occur a single time. Approximately 0.11% of the sample is in the top ten clones. Sequenced input: CD8+ T cells from PBMCs. The receptors were gathered from a human donor with multiple sclerosis.

The gene calls are TRBV20-1 and TRBJ2-7; D is ambiguous. CDR3 length: 14 residues. Trimming took off 1 base at V and 2 bases at J, with 12 bases between the two ends. Germline CDR1 reads DFQATT; CDR2 reads SNEGSKA (reference sequence). The CDR3 DNA follows: TGCAGTGCTAGAGGCCTCGCGCTGACCTACGAGCAGTACTTC. Translation gives CSARGLALTYEQYF.

The chain combines TRBV10-3 with TRBJ1-5, with TRBD1 identical over 9 bases. Germline CDR1 is ENHRY and CDR2 is SYGVKD. The ends lost 9 bases at V and 6 bases at J; junction bases unmatched: 3. The CDR3 length is 12 residues. CDR3 in amino acids: CAIQGAGQPQHF. CDR3 nucleotide sequence: TGTGCCATACAGGGGGCGGGTCAGCCCCAGCATTTT.

The chain joins TRBV20-1 to TRBJ2-2, with D unresolved. This CDR3 is 12 amino acids long. V lost 6 bases to trimming and J lost 7 bases, with 12 bases between them. Germline V gives CDR1 DFQATT, CDR2 SNEGSKA (reference sequence). CDR3 coding DNA: TGCAGTGCCCCGGGCCTCCTCGGGGAGCTGTTTTTT. It codes for CSAPGLLGELFF.

This clonotype came up a few times. The chain recombines TRBV5-8 with TRBJ1-5; TRBD1 aligns across 8 bases. After removal of 1 base from V and 2 bases from J, the junction contained 2 bases not matched to a gene. CDR3 length: 15 residues. Looked up from germline, CDR1 is SGHTS and CDR2 is YDEGEE. The CDR3 bases are TGTGCCAGCAGCTTGAGGGGACAGGGCAATCAGCCCCAGCATTTT. This encodes CASSLRGQGNQPQHF.

This chain uses TRBV11-1 with TRBJ1-5, with D tentatively TRBD1 (6 bases). Trimming removed 5 bases at V and 0 bases at J, with 23 bases between. The germline gives CDR1 SGHAT, CDR2 FQDESV (reference sequence). The CDR3 contains 19 residues. CDR3 coding DNA: TGTGCCAGCAGCCCGGTTCGGACAGAGAATTGCTATAGCAATCAGCCCCAGCATTTT. This gives the protein CASSPVRTENCYSNQPQHF.

The CDR3 coding sequence is TGTGCCAGCAGCCCTGTGGATGGTGAAAAACTGTTTTTT. Amino acids: CASSPVDGEKLFF. This chain joins TRBV7-9 and TRBJ1-4; D uncertain. The CDR3 totals 13 residues. V was shortened by 5 bases and J by 7 bases, with 11 bases between the two germline ends. Germline CDR1 SEHNR, CDR2 FQNEAQ (reference sequence).

This clonotype has only a few counts. The chain recombines TRBV6-1 with TRBJ2-1; 9 bases map to TRBD2. Per germline, CDR1 MNHNS and CDR2 SASEGT. This CDR3 is built from 15 residues. Unmatched junction bases numbered 6, after V lost 6 bases and J lost 3 bases. In DNA, the CDR3 is TGTGCCAGCAGCAACCTAGCGGGAAGCTACAATGAGCAGTTCTTC. Translation gives CASSNLAGSYNEQFF.

The genes are TRBV12-5 and TRBJ2-1; the D is unclear. Germline lookup yields CDR1 LGHNT and CDR2 FRNRAP. The CDR3 extends over 15 amino acids. The germline V and J ends were trimmed by 4 bases and 0 bases, with 10 bases remaining between them. CDR3 amino acids: CASGSTESSYNEQFF. CDR3 nucleotide sequence: TGTGCTAGTGGTTCTACGGAGAGCTCCTACAATGAGCAGTTCTTC.

This chain uses TRBV30 with TRBJ1-6; tentative D call: TRBD1 (5 bases). The CDR3 runs to 15 residues. Between the trimmed V and J ends, which lost 1 base and 9 bases, there was a span of 16 bases. Per germline, CDR1 GTSNPN and CDR2 SVGIG (reference sequence). CDR3 sequence: CAWSAGGEGGSPLHF. The CDR3 coding sequence is TGTGCCTGGAGTGCCGGGGGGGAAGGAGGTTCACCCCTCCACTTT.

The V gene is TRBV6-5, the J gene TRBJ2-5, with 15 nucleotides matching TRBD2. Germline lookup yields CDR1 MNHEY and CDR2 SVGAGI. The CDR3 is 17 amino acids. J lost 1 base, V lost 4 bases, and 4 bases had no gene match. In DNA, the CDR3 is TGTGCCAGCAGTTTCTGGACTAGCGGGAGGGCCCAAGAGACCCAGTACTTC. As protein: CASSFWTSGRAQETQYF.

The V gene is TRBV19, the J gene TRBJ2-1; 8 nucleotides match TRBD2. After removal of 0 bases from V and 8 bases from J, the junction contained 12 bases not matched to a gene. Germline V gene lookup returns CDR1 LNHDA and CDR2 SQIVND (reference sequence). The CDR3 sequence is 17 residues long. The CDR3 nucleotides are TGTGCCAGTAGTATAGATCGACAAGCGGGAGTCAACGATGAGCAGTTCTTC. Translation gives CASSIDRQAGVNDEQFF.

This chain uses TRBV10-3 with TRBJ2-1; TRBD2 matches at 7 bases. Germline-derived CDR1 and CDR2 are ENHRY and SYGVKD. Trimming removed 8 bases from V and 2 bases from J; junction bases left unmatched: 6. The CDR3 consists of 14 residues. The CDR3 spells CAIHQSGAYNEQFF. The DNA of the CDR3 is TGTGCCATCCACCAAAGCGGGGCCTACAATGAGCAGTTCTTC.

The chain has TRBV12-5 and TRBJ2-6; D gene unclear. The CDR3 is made up of 16 amino acids. V was trimmed by 2 bases and J by 0 bases, leaving 8 bases between them. Germline CDR1 is LGHNT and CDR2 is FRNRAP. CDR3 amino acids: CASGLMVSSGANVLTF. For the CDR3, the DNA is TGTGCTAGTGGTTTGATGGTGAGCTCTGGGGCCAACGTCCTGACTTTC.

Only a few counts were recorded for this clonotype. The V call is TRBV4-1, the J call TRBJ2-7, with 8 nucleotides matching TRBD2. Germline V lookup: CDR1 MGHRA, CDR2 YSYEKL. V shed 1 base and J 3 bases; nucleotides not matched to a gene: 5. The CDR3 spans 15 residues. The CDR3 is CASSQVGGLGYEQYF. The CDR3 DNA is TGCGCCAGCAGCCAAGTTGGGGGACTAGGCTACGAGCAGTACTTC.

The rearrangement uses TRBV6-4 and TRBJ2-2, with 8 bases that match TRBD2. In germline, CDR1 is MRHNA, CDR2 SNTAGT. The CDR3 runs to 17 residues. Trimming removed 0 bases from V and 3 bases from J; junction bases left unmatched: 6. The CDR3 spells CASSDSTGRGDTGELFF. CDR3 sequence (DNA): TGTGCCAGCAGTGACTCGACCGGGAGGGGGGACACCGGGGAGCTGTTTTTT.

The chain links TRBV2 to TRBJ1-1, with 7 positions matching TRBD1. Germline loops: CDR1 SNHLY, CDR2 FYNNEI. This CDR3 has 14 residues. Trimming cost V 10 bases and J 1 base; bases outside gene matches: 9. DNA of the CDR3: TGTGCCAACCCTCGTGGGACAGCGAACACTGAAGCTTTCTTT. Translated, it gives CANPRGTANTEAFF.

This CDR3 reads CASSFLVRATEAFF. In DNA form, the CDR3 reads TGTGCCAGCAGCTTCCTGGTCAGGGCCACTGAAGCTTTCTTT. The rearrangement links TRBV14 to TRBJ1-1; tentatively, D is TRBD1 (5 bases). V dropped 5 bases and J dropped 4 bases, with 14 bases sitting between them. CDR3 length equals 14 residues. Germline V gene data show CDR1 as SGHDN and CDR2 as FVKESK.

This sequence joins TRBV4-1 and TRBJ1-5; D remains unclear. Germline V gene lookup returns CDR1 MGHRA and CDR2 YSYEKL. The CDR3 length is 14 residues. V lost 0 bases and J lost 9, with 12 bases in between. CDR3 bases: TGCGCCAGCAGCCAAGAATCAGTCGATTGGCCCCAGCATTTT. As protein: CASSQESVDWPQHF.

The genes are TRBV5-8 and TRBJ1-2, with D perhaps TRBD1 (5 bases). The CDR3 loop spans 17 amino acids. V was clipped by 4 bases and J by 2 bases, with 21 bases between them. Germline values: CDR1 SGHTS, CDR2 YDEGEE. The CDR3 nucleotides read TGTGCCAGCAGCCGACGGGGGGGAGTCATCTCAAACTATGGCTACACCTTC. This translates into CASSRRGGVISNYGYTF.

The CDR3: CASSQVAAFVQFF. CDR3 in DNA: TGTGCCAGCAGCCAGGTAGCGGCCTTCGTGCAGTTCTTC. This chain links TRBV14 with TRBJ2-1; D may be TRBD2 (6 bases). Germline loops: CDR1 SGHDN, CDR2 FVKESK. This CDR3 has 13 amino acids. Trimming took 3 bases from V and 12 from J, leaving 15 bases between them. The full variable domain, with the rest looked up from reference TRBV14 and TRBJ2-1, is EAGVTQFPSHSVIEKGQTVTLRCDPISGHDNLYWYRRVMGKEIKFLLHFVKESKQDESGMPNNRFLAERTGGTYSTLKVQPAELEDSGVYFCASSQVAAFVQFFGPGTRLTVL.

V gene TRBV5-1 combines with J gene TRBJ2-3, with 11 bases fitting TRBD2. CDR1 and CDR2 from the germline V gene are SGHRS and YFSETQ. The J segment lost 1 base and the V segment lost 2 bases, leaving 3 bases of the junction unmatched. This CDR3 region has 16 residues. The CDR3 protein is CASSFGTSGGTDTQYF. CDR3 sequence (DNA): TGCGCCAGCAGCTTCGGGACTAGCGGCGGCACAGATACGCAGTATTTT. Filled out from reference TRBV5-1 and TRBJ2-3, the complete variable domain reads KAGVTQTPRYLIKTRGQQVTLSCSPISGHRSVSWYQQTPGQGLQFLFEYFSETQRNKGNFPGRFSGRQFSNSRSEMNVSTLELGDSALYLCASSFGTSGGTDTQYFGPGTRLTVL.

The chain combines TRBV10-3 with TRBJ1-1, with D tentatively TRBD1 (5 bases). From germline, CDR1 is ENHRY and CDR2 SYGVKD. V shed 8 bases and J shed 11 bases, with 9 bases lying between them. CDR3 length equals 9 residues. In DNA form, the CDR3 reads TGTGCCATCCCGCGGGGGGCTTTCTTT. It translates to CAIPRGAFF.

This chain uses TRBV19 with TRBJ2-3; D might be TRBD2 (6 bases). The V gene's germline CDR1 is LNHDA and CDR2 SQIVND (reference sequence). CDR3 length equals 16 residues. The germline V and J ends were trimmed by 3 bases and 3 bases, with 16 bases remaining between them. The CDR3 loop reads CASSIGGSGLTDTQYF. As DNA, the CDR3 is TGTGCCAGTAGTATCGGAGGGTCCGGGTTGACAGATACGCAGTATTTT.

V and J are TRBV20-1 and TRBJ1-1; D gene unclear. Trimming cost V 4 bases and J 1 base, with 7 bases left between them. Per germline, CDR1 DFQATT and CDR2 SNEGSKA (reference sequence). The CDR3 covers 12 residues. CDR3 residues: CSAKRANTEAFF. CDR3 nucleotides: TGCAGTGCTAAACGGGCGAACACTGAAGCTTTCTTT.

The rearrangement links TRBV7-9 to TRBJ2-1; D may be TRBD2 (6 bases). V lost 8 bases and J 10 bases, leaving 15 bases between the germline ends. The CDR3 has 12 amino acids. Germline V gives CDR1 SEHNR, CDR2 FQNEAQ (reference sequence). CDR3 bases: TGTGCCAGCCGATCCGCGGGAAGCGAGCAGTTCTTC. Encoded protein: CASRSAGSEQFF. Variable domain in full (rest from reference TRBV7-9 and TRBJ2-1): DTGVSQNPRHKITKRGQNVTFRCDPISEHNRLYWYRQTLGQGPEFLTYFQNEAQLEKSRLLSDRFSAERPKGSFSTLEIQRTEQGDSAMYLCASRSAGSEQFFGPGTRLTVL.

This chain uses TRBV9 with TRBJ1-4; maybe TRBD1 (5 bases). The CDR3 has 15 amino acids. Per the germline V gene, CDR1 is SGDLS and CDR2 is YYNGEE. Trimming removed 3 bases at V and 8 bases at J, with 17 bases between. In DNA, the CDR3 is TGTGCCAGCAGCGCCTCCGGGACCCGGAACGAAAAACTGTTTTTT. This gives the protein CASSASGTRNEKLFF. The complete variable domain, with remaining parts taken from reference TRBV9 and TRBJ1-4, reads DSGVTQTPKHLITATGQRVTLRCSPRSGDLSVYWYQQSLDQGLQFLIQYYNGEERAKGNILERFSAQQFPDLHSELNLSSLELGDSALYFCASSASGTRNEKLFFGSGTQLSVL.